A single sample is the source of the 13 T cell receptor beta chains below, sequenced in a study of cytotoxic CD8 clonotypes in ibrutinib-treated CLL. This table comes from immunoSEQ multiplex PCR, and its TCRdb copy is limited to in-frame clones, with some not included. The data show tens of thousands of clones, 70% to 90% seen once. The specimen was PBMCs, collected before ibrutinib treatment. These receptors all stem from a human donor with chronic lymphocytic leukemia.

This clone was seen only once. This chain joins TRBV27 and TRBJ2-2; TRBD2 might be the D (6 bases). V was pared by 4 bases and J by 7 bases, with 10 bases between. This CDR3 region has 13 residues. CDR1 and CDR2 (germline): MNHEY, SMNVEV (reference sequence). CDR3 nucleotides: TGTGCCAGCAGTTCGGGAGCCGGCGGGGAGCTGTTTTTT. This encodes CASSSGAGGELFF.

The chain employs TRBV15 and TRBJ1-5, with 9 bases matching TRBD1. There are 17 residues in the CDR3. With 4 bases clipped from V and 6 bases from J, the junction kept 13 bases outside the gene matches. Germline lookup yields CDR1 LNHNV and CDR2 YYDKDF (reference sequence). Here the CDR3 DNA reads TGTGCCACCAGCAAAACAGGGGGCGCGAGCATAACTCAGCCCCAGCATTTT. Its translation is CATSKTGGASITQPQHF.

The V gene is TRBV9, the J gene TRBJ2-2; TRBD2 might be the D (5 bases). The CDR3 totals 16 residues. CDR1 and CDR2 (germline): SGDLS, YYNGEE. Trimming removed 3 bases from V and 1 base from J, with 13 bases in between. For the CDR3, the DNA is TGTGCCAGCAGCGGGTGGAGTAGCGAGAACACCGGGGAGCTGTTTTTT. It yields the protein CASSGWSSENTGELFF.

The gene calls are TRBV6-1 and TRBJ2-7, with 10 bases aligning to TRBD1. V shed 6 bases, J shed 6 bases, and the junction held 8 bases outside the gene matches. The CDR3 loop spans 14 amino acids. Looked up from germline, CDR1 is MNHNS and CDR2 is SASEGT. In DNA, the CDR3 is TGTGCCAGCAGCCAGACAGGGGGCCCGGGCGAGCAGTACTTC. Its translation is CASSQTGGPGEQYF.

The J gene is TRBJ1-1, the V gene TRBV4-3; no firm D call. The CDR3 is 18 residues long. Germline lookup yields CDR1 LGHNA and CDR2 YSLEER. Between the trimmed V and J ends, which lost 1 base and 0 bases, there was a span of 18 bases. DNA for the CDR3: TGCGCCAGCAGCCAAGTTCCGGATAATGCCTTAATGAACACTGAAGCTTTCTTT. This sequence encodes CASSQVPDNALMNTEAFF.

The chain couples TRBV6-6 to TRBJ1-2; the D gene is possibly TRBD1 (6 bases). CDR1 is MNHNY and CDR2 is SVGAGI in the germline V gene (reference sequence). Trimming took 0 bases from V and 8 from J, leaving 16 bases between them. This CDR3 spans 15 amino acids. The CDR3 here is CASSYSIQQGVGYTF. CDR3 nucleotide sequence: TGTGCCAGCAGTTACTCGATCCAACAGGGAGTCGGCTACACCTTC.

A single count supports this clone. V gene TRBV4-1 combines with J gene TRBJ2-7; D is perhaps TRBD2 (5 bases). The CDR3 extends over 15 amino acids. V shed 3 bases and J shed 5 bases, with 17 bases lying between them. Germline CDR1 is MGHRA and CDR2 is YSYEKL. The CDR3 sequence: CASSQSEGLSNEQYF. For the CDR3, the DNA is TGCGCCAGCAGCCAGTCTGAGGGATTGAGCAACGAGCAGTACTTC.

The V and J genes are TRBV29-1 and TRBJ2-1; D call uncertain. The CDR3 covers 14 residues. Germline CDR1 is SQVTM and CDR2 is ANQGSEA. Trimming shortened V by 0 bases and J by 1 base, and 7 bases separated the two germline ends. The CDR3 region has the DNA TGCAGCGTTGAAGAAGTTTCTTCCTACAATGAGCAGTTCTTC. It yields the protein CSVEEVSSYNEQFF.

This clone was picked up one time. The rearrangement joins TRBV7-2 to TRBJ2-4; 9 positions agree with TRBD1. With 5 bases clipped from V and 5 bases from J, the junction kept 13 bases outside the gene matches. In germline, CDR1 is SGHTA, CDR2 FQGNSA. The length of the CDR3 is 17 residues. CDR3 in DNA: TGTGCCAGCAGCCCGGGCCGGGACAGGGAAATTCAAAACATTCAGTACTTC. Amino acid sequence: CASSPGRDREIQNIQYF.

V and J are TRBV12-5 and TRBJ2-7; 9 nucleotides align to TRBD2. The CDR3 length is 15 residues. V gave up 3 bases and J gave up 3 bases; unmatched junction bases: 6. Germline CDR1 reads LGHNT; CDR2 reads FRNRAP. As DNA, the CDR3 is TGTGCTAGTGGTTTCATAGCGGGAGTGGTCTACGAGCAGTACTTC. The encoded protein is CASGFIAGVVYEQYF.

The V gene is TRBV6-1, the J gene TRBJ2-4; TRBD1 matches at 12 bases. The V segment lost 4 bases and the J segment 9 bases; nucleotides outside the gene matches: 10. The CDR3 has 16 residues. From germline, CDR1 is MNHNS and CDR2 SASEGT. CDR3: CASSAQSGQGASIQYF. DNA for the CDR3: TGTGCCAGCAGTGCCCAGTCGGGACAGGGGGCGAGCATTCAGTACTTC.

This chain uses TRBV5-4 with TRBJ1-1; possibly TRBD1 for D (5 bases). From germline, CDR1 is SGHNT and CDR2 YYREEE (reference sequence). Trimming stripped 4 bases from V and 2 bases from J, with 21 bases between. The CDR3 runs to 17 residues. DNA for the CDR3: TGTGCCAGCAGCGTGGACACCATATCCCCCATAAACACTGAAGCTTTCTTT. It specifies CASSVDTISPINTEAFF. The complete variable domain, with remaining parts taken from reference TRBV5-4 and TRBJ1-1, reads ETGVTQSPTHLIKTRGQQVTLRCSSQSGHNTVSWYQQALGQGPQFIFQYYREEENGRGNFPPRFSGLQFPNYSSELNVNALELDDSALYLCASSVDTISPINTEAFFGQGTRLTVV.

CDR3 sequence: CASSYTGGRDYGYTF. CDR3 bases: TGTGCCAGCAGCTATACAGGGGGAAGAGACTATGGCTACACCTTC. The rearrangement uses TRBV11-3 and TRBJ1-2, with 8 bases identical to TRBD1. This CDR3 comprises 15 residues. V lost 4 bases, J lost 3 bases, and 7 bases stayed unmatched. Germline loops: CDR1 SGHNT, CDR2 YENEEA.